The entry that follows covers one TCR beta chain sequence. The sample is drawn from a study of blood T cell repertoires in COVID-19. For the study at large: Italy, Spain and the United States were the sources of the convalescent and acute COVID-19 samples. The cDNA or gDNA used as material had been derived from T cells, B-cell-depleted T cells, or PBMCs.

Original processing methods: Amplification from reference gene primers served as the basis for estimated nucleated cell counts. The protocol was immunoSEQ multiplex PCR, while the TCRdb copy is restricted to in-frame clones and leaves out a portion. V, J and clone size derive from that table, while D and trimming were established from the DNA sequence. This sample has roughly 120,000 clones, with about 85% found just once. Seattle patients were enrolled during active infection and followed longitudinally. Trimming shortened V by 3 bases and J by 10 bases, and 22 bases separated the two germline ends. The CDR3 has 17 residues. In germline, CDR1 is MGHDK, CDR2 SYGVNS.

The chain has TRBV25-1 and TRBJ1-6; a possible D gene is TRBD1 (5 bases). Sequenced input: peripheral blood. The sequence derives from an elderly woman with COVID-19, enrolled during active disease. For the CDR3, the DNA is TGTGCCAGCAGTGACCCGGGGATCGGGGGAGCATTCTCACCCCTCCACTTT. Its protein is CASSDPGIGGAFSPLHF.